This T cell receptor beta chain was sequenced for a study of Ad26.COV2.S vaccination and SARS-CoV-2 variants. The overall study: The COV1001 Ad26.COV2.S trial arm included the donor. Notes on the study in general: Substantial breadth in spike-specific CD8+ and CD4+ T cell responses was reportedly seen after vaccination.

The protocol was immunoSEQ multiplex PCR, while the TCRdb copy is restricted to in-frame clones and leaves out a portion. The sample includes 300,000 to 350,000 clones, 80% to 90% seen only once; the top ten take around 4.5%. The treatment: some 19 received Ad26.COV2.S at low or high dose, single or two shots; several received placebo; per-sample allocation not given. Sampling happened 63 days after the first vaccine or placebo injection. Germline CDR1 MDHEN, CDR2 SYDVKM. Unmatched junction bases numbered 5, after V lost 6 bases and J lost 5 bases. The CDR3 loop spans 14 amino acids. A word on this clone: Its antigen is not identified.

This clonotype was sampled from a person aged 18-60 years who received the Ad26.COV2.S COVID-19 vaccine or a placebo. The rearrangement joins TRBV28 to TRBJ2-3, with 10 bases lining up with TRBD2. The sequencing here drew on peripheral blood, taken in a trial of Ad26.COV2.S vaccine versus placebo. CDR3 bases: TGTGCCAGCAGACTAGCGGGAAGACGAGATACGCAGTATTTT. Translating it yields CASRLAGRRDTQYF.